The 31 T cell receptor beta chains presented below share a single source sample, sequenced in a study of OX40 agonist ivuxolimab in advanced cancers. TCRdb's copy holds only in-frame clones and misses some; the assay was immunoSEQ multiplex PCR. The sample includes roughly 50,000 clones, 87% seen only once; the top ten take 0.37%. The sample here was CD4+ or CD8+ T cells sorted from blood, taken in a trial of the OX40 agonist ivuxolimab. The receptor set was obtained from an adult with an advanced solid tumor such as melanoma, head and neck, liver or kidney cancer.

The chain couples TRBV11-3 to TRBJ1-1, with 9 bases aligning to TRBD1. Germline trimming cut 3 bases from V and 5 bases from J; bases unmatched to any gene: 10. The CDR3 totals 16 residues. Germline assignment: CDR1 SGHNT and CDR2 YENEEA. This CDR3 is CASSLKTGGERTEAFF. CDR3 in DNA: TGTGCCAGCAGCTTGAAAACAGGGGGCGAGAGAACTGAAGCTTTCTTT. Full variable domain (missing parts from reference TRBV11-3 and TRBJ1-1): EAGVVQSPRYKIIEKKQPVAFWCNPISGHNTLYWYLQNLGQGPELLIRYENEEAVDDSQLPKDRFSAERLKGVDSTLKIQPAELGDSAVYLCASSLKTGGERTEAFFGQGTRLTVV.

This clone was seen a single time. J is TRBJ2-5 and V is TRBV19, with 7 positions matching TRBD2. J gave up 2 bases and V 6 bases, and 9 bases lay outside the gene matches. Germline CDR1 LNHDA, CDR2 SQIVND (reference sequence). CDR3 size: 15 residues. The CDR3 nucleotides read TGTGCCAGTAGCCCGTTTGCGGGGGAGCAAGAGACCCAGTACTTC. Residues: CASSPFAGEQETQYF.

V and J are TRBV28 and TRBJ2-5; possible D gene TRBD2, 5 bases. Germline CDR1 reads MDHEN; CDR2 reads SYDVKM. Trimming removed 3 bases from V and 7 bases from J, with 9 bases in between. The CDR3 extends over 12 amino acids. The DNA of the CDR3 is TGTGCCAGCAGTTTGGAGGTTGGGACCCAGTACTTC. Protein: CASSLEVGTQYF.

This clone has a single count. V is TRBV30 and J is TRBJ1-1, with 10 nucleotides matching TRBD1. The J segment lost 6 bases and the V segment lost 5 bases, leaving 6 bases of the junction unmatched. Looked up from germline, CDR1 is GTSNPN and CDR2 is SVGIG (reference sequence). The length of the CDR3 is 13 residues. CDR3 DNA sequence: TGTGCCTGGTCTACCGGGACAGGGGCTGAAGCTTTCTTT. It yields the protein CAWSTGTGAEAFF.

V and J are TRBV5-1 and TRBJ2-7, with 8 nucleotides matching TRBD1. This CDR3 is 14 amino acids long. The V segment lost 3 bases and the J segment 2 bases; nucleotides outside the gene matches: 4. The germline gives CDR1 SGHRS, CDR2 YFSETQ. The CDR3 nucleotides read TGCGCCAGCAGCTCCGGACAGGGTGCCTACGAGCAGTACTTC. It translates to CASSSGQGAYEQYF. Full variable domain (rest looked up from reference TRBV5-1 and TRBJ2-7): KAGVTQTPRYLIKTRGQQVTLSCSPISGHRSVSWYQQTPGQGLQFLFEYFSETQRNKGNFPGRFSGRQFSNSRSEMNVSTLELGDSALYLCASSSGQGAYEQYFGPGTRLTVT.

The rearrangement uses TRBV10-1 and TRBJ2-3; no reliable D call. This CDR3 is 14 amino acids long. Trimming removed 3 bases from V and 8 bases from J, with 15 bases in between. The germline CDR1 and CDR2 sequences are WNHNN and SYGVQD (reference sequence). Here the CDR3 reads CASSDPDLAGTQYF. CDR3 nucleotide sequence: TGCGCCAGCAGTGACCCTGACCTCGCTGGTACGCAGTATTTT.

The V call is TRBV6-6, the J call TRBJ2-2; possibly TRBD2 for D (7 bases). The germline CDR1 and CDR2 sequences are MNHNY and SVGAGI (reference sequence). The CDR3 loop spans 15 amino acids. Trimming shortened V by 5 bases and J by 6 bases, and 16 bases separated the two germline ends. CDR3 residues: CASSKGGGMSGELFF. CDR3 DNA sequence: TGTGCCAGCAGTAAGGGAGGGGGAATGTCCGGGGAGCTGTTTTTT.

This clone was counted a single time. CDR3 in amino acids: CASSLARGGTYNSPLHF. DNA for the CDR3: TGTGCCAGCAGCTTAGCCAGGGGAGGTACCTATAATTCACCCCTCCACTTT. The rearrangement links TRBV7-8 to TRBJ1-6, with D perhaps matching TRBD1 (6 bases). This CDR3 comprises 17 residues. V lost 0 bases, J lost 2 bases, and 11 bases lay in between. CDR1 and CDR2 from the germline V gene are SGHVS and FQNEAQ.

The rearrangement uses TRBV4-1 and TRBJ1-6; TRBD1 matches at 9 bases. The CDR3 loop spans 15 amino acids. The germline CDR1 and CDR2 sequences are MGHRA and YSYEKL. Trimming removed 3 bases from V and 8 bases from J; junction bases left unmatched: 5. The CDR3 is CASSHAYRGHSPLHF. The DNA for the CDR3 is TGCGCCAGCAGCCATGCCTACAGGGGGCATTCACCCCTCCACTTT.

The V gene is TRBV6-5, the J gene TRBJ1-2; 8 nucleotides line up with TRBD1. This CDR3 comprises 14 residues. Trimming removed 6 bases from V and 4 bases from J; junction bases left unmatched: 7. CDR1 is MNHEY, CDR2 SVGAGI, per germline. The CDR3 spells CASSETGTGYGYTF. DNA of the CDR3: TGTGCCAGCAGCGAGACCGGGACAGGCTATGGCTACACCTTC.

The genes are TRBV4-3 and TRBJ2-5; D is unresolved. Germline values: CDR1 LGHNA, CDR2 YSLEER. The ends were cut back, 3 bases at V and 5 bases at J, with 13 bases in the middle. The CDR3 totals 14 residues. CDR3 sequence: CASSQSAKWETQYF. Here the CDR3 DNA reads TGCGCCAGCAGCCAGTCAGCAAAATGGGAGACCCAGTACTTC.

The chain links TRBV28 to TRBJ2-7; tentative D call: TRBD1 (6 bases). Germline lookup yields CDR1 MDHEN and CDR2 SYDVKM. V was shortened by 5 bases and J by 5 bases, with 19 bases between the two germline ends. CDR3 size: 15 residues. The CDR3 DNA sequence: TGTGCCAGCAGTACCCAGGGGAGCCCGTTAGACGAGCAGTACTTC. This gives the protein CASSTQGSPLDEQYF.

The chain joins TRBV5-6 to TRBJ1-2; D not resolved. Germline CDR1 SGHDT, CDR2 YYEEEE. Trimming removed 4 bases from V and 3 bases from J, with 16 bases in between. This CDR3 region has 15 residues. The CDR3 DNA reads TGTGCCAGCAGCCGGCCCGACGGATCCTACTATGGCTACACCTTC. Translated: CASSRPDGSYYGYTF. The full variable domain, in which reference TRBV5-6 and TRBJ1-2 provide the parts outside the CDR3, is DAGVTQSPTHLIKTRGQQVTLRCSPKSGHDTVSWYQQALGQGPQFIFQYYEEEERQRGNFPDRFSGHQFPNYSSELNVNALLLGDSALYLCASSRPDGSYYGYTFGSGTRLTVV.

V is TRBV29-1 and J is TRBJ1-1; the match to TRBD1 covers 8 bases. This CDR3 spans 12 amino acids. From germline, CDR1 is SQVTM and CDR2 ANQGSEA. Unmatched junction bases numbered 5, after V lost 6 bases and J lost 5 bases. Here the CDR3 DNA reads TGCAGCGTCGCGACAGGGGAAACTGAAGCTTTCTTT. Translating gives CSVATGETEAFF. Together with reference TRBV29-1 and TRBJ1-1, the CDR3 gives the full variable domain: SAVISQKPSRDICQRGTSLTIQCQVDSQVTMMFWYRQQPGQSLTLIATANQGSEATYESGFVIDKFPISRPNLTFSTLTVSNMSPEDSSIYLCSVATGETEAFFGQGTRLTVV.

This clone has a single count. This sequence joins TRBV5-1 and TRBJ1-2, with a tentative D call TRBD1 (6 bases). V lost 7 bases, J lost 10 bases, and 20 bases lay in between. Germline CDR1 SGHRS, CDR2 YFSETQ. CDR3 length: 13 amino acids. This chain's CDR3 is CASRYGDNNFYTF. CDR3 DNA sequence: TGCGCCAGCCGCTATGGGGACAACAACTTCTACACCTTC.

The chain uses TRBV28 and TRBJ1-2; 10 bases map to TRBD1. From germline, CDR1 is MDHEN and CDR2 SYDVKM. V lost 3 bases, J lost 7 bases, and 5 bases stayed unmatched. This CDR3 has 14 amino acids. CDR3 residues: CASSFEDRGVGYTF. In DNA, the CDR3 is TGTGCCAGCAGTTTCGAGGACAGGGGGGTTGGCTACACCTTC.

This chain connects TRBV9 to TRBJ1-2; no clear D gene. V was trimmed by 0 bases and J by 4 bases, leaving 4 bases between them. The CDR3 covers 12 residues. Germline assignment: CDR1 SGDLS and CDR2 YYNGEE. In nucleotides, the CDR3 is TGTGCCAGCAGCGTAGAAGGCTATGGCTACACCTTC. It translates to CASSVEGYGYTF.

The chain recombines TRBV5-1 with TRBJ1-2; the match to TRBD1 covers 8 bases. Per germline, CDR1 SGHRS and CDR2 YFSETQ. Trimming took 3 bases from V and 7 from J; bases not matched to a gene: 8. This CDR3 has 14 amino acids. The CDR3 here is CASSSIQGASGYTF. CDR3 DNA sequence: TGCGCCAGCAGCTCAATCCAGGGGGCGAGTGGCTACACCTTC.

The chain recombines TRBV28 with TRBJ1-5; no definite D call. V dropped 5 bases and J dropped 5 bases, with 4 bases sitting between them. Per germline, CDR1 MDHEN and CDR2 SYDVKM. The CDR3 consists of 11 residues. This CDR3 is CASSQDQPQHF. In nucleotides, the CDR3 is TGTGCCAGCAGTCAGGATCAGCCCCAGCATTTT.

This chain uses TRBV19 with TRBJ2-2, with TRBD1 identical over 7 bases. The germline CDR1 and CDR2 sequences are LNHDA and SQIVND (reference sequence). V gave up 10 bases and J gave up 0 bases; unmatched junction bases: 5. The CDR3 runs to 14 residues. The CDR3 here is CATRDSPNTGELFF. The CDR3 DNA follows: TGTGCCACCCGGGACAGCCCGAACACCGGGGAGCTGTTTTTT.

This clone has more than one count but fewer than ten. The rearrangement links TRBV5-4 to TRBJ2-1; 7 nucleotides align to TRBD1. Looked up from germline, CDR1 is SGHNT and CDR2 is YYREEE (reference sequence). J lost 8 bases, V lost 0 bases, and 8 bases had no gene match. The CDR3 loop spans 15 amino acids. CDR3 coding DNA: TGTGCCAGCAGCTTGGGGGGACAGCCACCTCATGAGCAGTTCTTC. It specifies CASSLGGQPPHEQFF.

Only one count was recorded for this clone. This chain uses TRBV18 with TRBJ2-3, with D possibly being TRBD1 (6 bases). V was shortened by 3 bases and J by 6 bases, with 22 bases between the two germline ends. Germline assignment: CDR1 KGHSH and CDR2 LQKENI. The CDR3 sequence is 17 residues long. The CDR3 spells CASSPSQGPYVRDTQYF. The CDR3 DNA reads as TGTGCCAGCTCACCGTCACAGGGCCCCTACGTTCGGGATACGCAGTATTTT. Drawing the rest from reference TRBV18 and TRBJ2-3, the complete variable domain is NAGVMQNPRHLVRRRGQEARLRCSPMKGHSHVYWYRQLPEEGLKFMVYLQKENIIDESGMPKERFSAEFPKEGPSILRIQQVVRGDSAAYFCASSPSQGPYVRDTQYFGPGTRLTVL.

V usage is TRBV19 and J usage is TRBJ2-3; D is perhaps TRBD2 (7 bases). CDR1 and CDR2 from the germline V gene are LNHDA and SQIVND (reference sequence). Trimming pared 3 bases from V and 4 bases from J, leaving 14 bases between. The CDR3 sequence is 15 residues long. CDR3 residues: CASSIRGGPPDTQYF. The CDR3 DNA follows: TGTGCCAGTAGTATTAGGGGGGGTCCTCCAGATACGCAGTATTTT.

The V and J genes are TRBV25-1 and TRBJ1-2; possible D gene TRBD1, 6 bases. Trimming stripped 0 bases from V and 4 bases from J, with 15 bases between. The CDR3 is 16 residues long. Germline-derived CDR1 and CDR2 are MGHDK and SYGVNS. The CDR3, as DNA: TGTGCCAGCAGTGAATACAAGGGCAGGGGAGGCTATGGCTACACCTTC. It encodes CASSEYKGRGGYGYTF.

The V call is TRBV5-1, the J call TRBJ2-7; D gene unclear. V shed 4 bases and J shed 4 bases, with 18 bases lying between them. The length of the CDR3 is 15 residues. Germline values: CDR1 SGHRS, CDR2 YFSETQ. The CDR3 bases are TGCGCCAGCAGCCCAGTCCAAAACTCCTATTACGAGCAGTACTTC. This sequence encodes CASSPVQNSYYEQYF.

This clone was observed a few times. J is TRBJ1-2 and V is TRBV19, with a possible D match to TRBD1 (5 bases). Trimming left V 11 bases short and J 4 bases short, with 20 bases between. The V gene's germline CDR1 is LNHDA and CDR2 SQIVND (reference sequence). This CDR3 has 14 amino acids. The CDR3 here is CAGSDGRGSYGYTF. For the CDR3, the DNA is TGTGCCGGGTCGGATGGGAGGGGTAGCTATGGCTACACCTTC. The full variable domain, with the rest looked up from reference TRBV19 and TRBJ1-2, is DGGITQSPKYLFRKEGQNVTLSCEQNLNHDAMYWYRQDPGQGLRLIYYSQIVNDFQKGDIAEGYSVSREKKESFPLTVTSAQKNPTAFYLCAGSDGRGSYGYTFGSGTRLTVV.

This chain links TRBV7-9 with TRBJ2-1, with TRBD2 matching over 10 bases. Germline CDR1 and CDR2: SEHNR and FQNEAQ (reference sequence). CDR3 size: 17 residues. Germline trimming cut 5 bases from V and 10 bases from J; bases unmatched to any gene: 17. The CDR3 region is CASSPDLSGRAVKEQFF. The CDR3, as DNA: TGTGCCAGCAGCCCCGACCTGAGCGGGAGGGCCGTTAAAGAGCAGTTCTTC.

This chain joins TRBV6-5 and TRBJ1-4; D uncertain. Germline values: CDR1 MNHEY, CDR2 SVGAGI. V was cut by 9 bases and J by 7 bases, with 12 bases left in between. This CDR3 is built from 12 residues. CDR3 coding DNA: TGTGCCAGTGCCCTGCGGGGTGAAAAACTGTTTTTT. It specifies CASALRGEKLFF.

The chain uses TRBV14 and TRBJ2-7, with TRBD1 identical over 7 bases. V dropped 2 bases and J dropped 2; count of bases not matched to a gene: 6. The CDR3 consists of 15 residues. The germline V gene encodes CDR1 SGHDN and CDR2 FVKESK. The CDR3 DNA reads TGTGCCAGCAGCCAACTATGGGACAGACCCTACGAGCAGTACTTC. As protein: CASSQLWDRPYEQYF.

The chain joins TRBV19 to TRBJ1-1; 10 nucleotides align to TRBD1. After removal of 3 bases from V and 3 bases from J, the junction contained 7 bases not matched to a gene. The germline CDR1 and CDR2 sequences are LNHDA and SQIVND (reference sequence). CDR3 size: 16 residues. The CDR3 protein is CASSMGAGTGDTEAFF. CDR3 in DNA: TGTGCCAGTAGTATGGGGGCCGGGACAGGGGACACTGAAGCTTTCTTT.

The chain recombines TRBV6-5 with TRBJ1-6, with TRBD1 as a possible D gene (6 bases). This CDR3 has 15 amino acids. Trimming shortened V by 7 bases and J by 7 bases, and 17 bases separated the two germline ends. The germline gives CDR1 MNHEY, CDR2 SVGAGI. CDR3 amino acids: CASNVQGQGNSPLHF. CDR3 nucleotides: TGTGCCAGCAATGTGCAGGGTCAGGGGAATTCACCCCTCCACTTT.